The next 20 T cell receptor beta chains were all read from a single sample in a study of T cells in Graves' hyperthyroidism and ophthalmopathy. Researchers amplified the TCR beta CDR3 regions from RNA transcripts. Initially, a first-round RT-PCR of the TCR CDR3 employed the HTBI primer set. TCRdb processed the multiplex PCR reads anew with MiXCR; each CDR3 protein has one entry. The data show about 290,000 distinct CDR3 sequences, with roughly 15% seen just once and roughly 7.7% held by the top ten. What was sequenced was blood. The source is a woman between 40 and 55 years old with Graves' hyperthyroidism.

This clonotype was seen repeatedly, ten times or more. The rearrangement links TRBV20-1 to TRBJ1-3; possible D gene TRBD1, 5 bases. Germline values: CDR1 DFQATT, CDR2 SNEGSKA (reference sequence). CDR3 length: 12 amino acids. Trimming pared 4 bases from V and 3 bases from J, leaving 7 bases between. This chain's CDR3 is CSATGGGNTIYF. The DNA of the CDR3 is TGCAGTGCTACTGGGGGTGGAAACACCATATATTTT.

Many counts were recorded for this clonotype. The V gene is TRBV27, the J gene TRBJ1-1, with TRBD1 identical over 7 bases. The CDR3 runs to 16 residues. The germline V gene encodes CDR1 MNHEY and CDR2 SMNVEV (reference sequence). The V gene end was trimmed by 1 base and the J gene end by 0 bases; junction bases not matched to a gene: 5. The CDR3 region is CASSLFAGTVNTEAFF. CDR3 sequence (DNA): TGTGCCAGCAGTTTATTCGCCGGGACAGTGAACACTGAAGCTTTCTTT.

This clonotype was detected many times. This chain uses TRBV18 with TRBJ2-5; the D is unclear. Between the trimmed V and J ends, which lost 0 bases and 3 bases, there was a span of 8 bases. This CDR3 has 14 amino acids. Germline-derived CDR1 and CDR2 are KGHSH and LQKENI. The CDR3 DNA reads TGTGCCAGCTCACCACCAACTCTCGAAGAGACCCAGTACTTC. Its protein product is CASSPPTLEETQYF. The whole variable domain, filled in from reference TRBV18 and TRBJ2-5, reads NAGVMQNPRHLVRRRGQEARLRCSPMKGHSHVYWYRQLPEEGLKFMVYLQKENIIDESGMPKERFSAEFPKEGPSILRIQQVVRGDSAAYFCASSPPTLEETQYFGPGTRLLVL.

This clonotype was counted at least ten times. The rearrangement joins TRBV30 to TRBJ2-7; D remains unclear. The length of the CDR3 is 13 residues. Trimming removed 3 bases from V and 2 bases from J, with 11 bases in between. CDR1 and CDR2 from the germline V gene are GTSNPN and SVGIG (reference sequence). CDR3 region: CAWSGLVTYEQYF. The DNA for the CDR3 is TGTGCCTGGAGCGGCCTCGTGACCTACGAGCAGTACTTC.

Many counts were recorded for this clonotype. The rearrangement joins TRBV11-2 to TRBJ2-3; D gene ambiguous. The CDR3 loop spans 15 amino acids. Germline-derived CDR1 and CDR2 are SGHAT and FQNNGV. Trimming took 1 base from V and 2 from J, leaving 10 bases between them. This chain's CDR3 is CASSLASITTDTQYF. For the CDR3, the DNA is TGTGCCAGCAGCTTAGCCTCTATCACCACAGATACGCAGTATTTT.

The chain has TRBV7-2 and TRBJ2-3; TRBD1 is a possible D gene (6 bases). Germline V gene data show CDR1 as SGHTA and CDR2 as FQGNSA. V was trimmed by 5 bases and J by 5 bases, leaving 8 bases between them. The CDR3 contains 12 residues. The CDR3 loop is CTSSQGGDTQYF. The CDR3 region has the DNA TGTACCAGCAGCCAAGGGGGAGATACGCAGTATTTT.

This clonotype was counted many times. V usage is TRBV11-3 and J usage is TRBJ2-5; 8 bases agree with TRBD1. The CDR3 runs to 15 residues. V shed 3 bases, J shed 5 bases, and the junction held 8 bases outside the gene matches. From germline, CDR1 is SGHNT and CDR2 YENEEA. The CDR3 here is CASSLDRVEGETQYF. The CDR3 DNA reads TGTGCCAGCAGCTTGGACAGGGTTGAGGGGGAGACCCAGTACTTC.

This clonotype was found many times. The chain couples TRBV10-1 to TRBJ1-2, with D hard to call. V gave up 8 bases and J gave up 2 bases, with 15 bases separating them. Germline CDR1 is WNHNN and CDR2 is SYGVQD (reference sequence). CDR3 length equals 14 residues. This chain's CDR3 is CASVLEPRNYGYTF. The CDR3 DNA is TGCGCCAGCGTACTGGAGCCTCGAAACTATGGCTACACCTTC.

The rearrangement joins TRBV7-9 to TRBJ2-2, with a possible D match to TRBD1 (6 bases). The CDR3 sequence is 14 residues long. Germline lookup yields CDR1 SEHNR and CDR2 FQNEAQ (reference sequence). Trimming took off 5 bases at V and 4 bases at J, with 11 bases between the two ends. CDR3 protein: CASSIDRSTGELFF. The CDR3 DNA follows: TGTGCCAGCAGCATAGACAGGAGCACCGGGGAGCTGTTTTTT.

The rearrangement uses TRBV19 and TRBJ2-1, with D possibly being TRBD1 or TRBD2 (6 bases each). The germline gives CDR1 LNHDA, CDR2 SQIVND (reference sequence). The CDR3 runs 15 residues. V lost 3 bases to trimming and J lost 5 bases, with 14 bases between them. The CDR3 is CASSILGGSHNEQFF. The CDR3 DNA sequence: TGTGCCAGTAGTATTTTAGGGGGGAGTCACAATGAGCAGTTCTTC. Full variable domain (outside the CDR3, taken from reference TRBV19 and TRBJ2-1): DGGITQSPKYLFRKEGQNVTLSCEQNLNHDAMYWYRQDPGQGLRLIYYSQIVNDFQKGDIAEGYSVSREKKESFPLTVTSAQKNPTAFYLCASSILGGSHNEQFFGPGTRLTVL.

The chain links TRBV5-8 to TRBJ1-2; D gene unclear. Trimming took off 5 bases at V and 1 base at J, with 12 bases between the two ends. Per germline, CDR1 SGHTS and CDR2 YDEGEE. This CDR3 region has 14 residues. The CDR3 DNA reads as TGTGCCAGCAGTTATCTTGCAAATAACTATGGCTACACCTTC. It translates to CASSYLANNYGYTF.

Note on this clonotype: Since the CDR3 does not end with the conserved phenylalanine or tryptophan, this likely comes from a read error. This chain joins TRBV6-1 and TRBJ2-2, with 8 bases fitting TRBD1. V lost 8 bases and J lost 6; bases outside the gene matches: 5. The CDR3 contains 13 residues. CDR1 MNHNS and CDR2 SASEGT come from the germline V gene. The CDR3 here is CASGPGGSGELFS. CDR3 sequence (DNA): TGTGCCAGCGGGCCAGGGGGCTCCGGGGAGCTGTTTTCT.

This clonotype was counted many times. This CDR3 reads CASLGGGLNEQYF. The CDR3 bases are TGTGCCAGCCTAGGGGGGGGGCTCAACGAGCAGTACTTC. The J gene is TRBJ2-7, the V gene TRBV7-8; tentative D call: TRBD2 (7 bases). From germline, CDR1 is SGHVS and CDR2 FQNEAQ. V was cut by 8 bases and J by 5 bases, with 16 bases left in between. The CDR3 is made up of 13 amino acids.

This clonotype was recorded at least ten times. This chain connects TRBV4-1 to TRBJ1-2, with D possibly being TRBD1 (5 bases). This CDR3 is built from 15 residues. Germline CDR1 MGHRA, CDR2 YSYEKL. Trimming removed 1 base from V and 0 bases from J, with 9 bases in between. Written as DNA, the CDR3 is TGCGCCAGCAGCCAAGGCGGGGGAGCTAACTATGGCTACACCTTC. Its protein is CASSQGGGANYGYTF.

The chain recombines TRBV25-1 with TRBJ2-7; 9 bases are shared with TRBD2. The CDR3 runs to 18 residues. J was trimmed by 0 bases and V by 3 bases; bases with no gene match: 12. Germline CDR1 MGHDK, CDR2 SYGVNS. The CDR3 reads CASSDSGTSILLSYEQYF. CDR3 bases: TGTGCCAGCAGTGATTCCGGGACTAGCATCCTTCTCTCCTACGAGCAGTACTTC.

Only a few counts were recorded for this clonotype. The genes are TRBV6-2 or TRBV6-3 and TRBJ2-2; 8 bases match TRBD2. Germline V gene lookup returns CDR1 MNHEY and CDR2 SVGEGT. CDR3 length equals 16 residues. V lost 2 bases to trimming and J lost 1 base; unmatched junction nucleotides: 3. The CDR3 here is CASSYTGRGNTGELFF. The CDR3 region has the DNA TGTGCCAGCAGTTACACCGGGAGGGGGAACACCGGGGAGCTGTTTTTT.

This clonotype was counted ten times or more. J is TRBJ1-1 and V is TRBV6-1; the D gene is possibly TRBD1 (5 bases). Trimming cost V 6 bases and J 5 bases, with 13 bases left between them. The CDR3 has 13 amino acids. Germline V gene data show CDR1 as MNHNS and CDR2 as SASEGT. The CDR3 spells CASSEGRVTEAFF. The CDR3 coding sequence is TGTGCCAGCAGCGAGGGCAGGGTAACTGAAGCTTTCTTT.

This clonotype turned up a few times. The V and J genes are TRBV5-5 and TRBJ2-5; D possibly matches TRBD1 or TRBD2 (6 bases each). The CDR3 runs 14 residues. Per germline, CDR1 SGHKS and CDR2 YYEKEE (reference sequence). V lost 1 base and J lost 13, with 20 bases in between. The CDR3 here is CASSLRTGAMSGYF. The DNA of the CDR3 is TGTGCCAGCAGCTTGCGAACGGGGGCGATGTCCGGGTACTTC.

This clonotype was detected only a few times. CDR3 nucleotides: TGTGCCAGCAGCTTAGTAGGGGCTGGTGAGACCCAGTACTTC. Translating gives CASSLVGAGETQYF. The V gene is TRBV7-9, the J gene TRBJ2-5; tentative D call: TRBD1 (5 bases). The CDR3 extends over 14 amino acids. V lost 1 base, J lost 5 bases, and 11 bases lay in between. CDR1 and CDR2 (germline): SEHNR, FQNEAQ (reference sequence).

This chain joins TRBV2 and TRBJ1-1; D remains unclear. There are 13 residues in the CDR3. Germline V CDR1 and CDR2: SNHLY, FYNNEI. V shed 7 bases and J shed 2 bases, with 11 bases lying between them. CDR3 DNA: TGTGCCAGCACTCAATTTTTAAACACTGAAGCTTTCTTT. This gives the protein CASTQFLNTEAFF.